The 5 T cell receptor beta chains presented below share a single source sample, sequenced in a study of T cell changes during pregnancy in multiple sclerosis. Here immunoSEQ multiplex PCR was the method, and the copy in TCRdb shows in-frame clones only, minus some. The table lists around 68,000 clones, about nine tenths of them singletons, with 2.2% in the top ten. Sequencing used peripheral blood, obtained in the third trimester of pregnancy. Receptors were obtained from a female donor in good health, enrolled as a control in a pregnancy study.

V gene TRBV10-3 combines with J gene TRBJ2-7, with 10 bases fitting TRBD1. V lost 6 bases to trimming and J lost 1 base; unmatched junction nucleotides: 3. This CDR3 contains 14 residues. The germline V gene encodes CDR1 ENHRY and CDR2 SYGVKD. The CDR3 DNA sequence: TGTGCCATCAGCGGACAGGGGGGGTCCTACGAGCAGTACTTC. The encoded protein is CAISGQGGSYEQYF.

The chain recombines TRBV5-1 with TRBJ1-2; D is uncertain. CDR3 length: 11 amino acids. Germline V CDR1 and CDR2: SGHRS, YFSETQ. With 4 bases removed from V and 4 bases from J, the gap between germline ends came to 5 bases. CDR3 protein: CASSLGYGYTF. As DNA, the CDR3 is TGCGCCAGCAGCCTAGGCTATGGCTACACCTTC.

The chain carries TRBV2 and TRBJ2-7; 9 bases align to TRBD1. V dropped 9 bases and J dropped 0; count of bases not matched to a gene: 3. CDR3 length: 13 amino acids. Germline assignment: CDR1 SNHLY and CDR2 FYNNEI. CDR3 protein: CARQGAFSYEQYF. The CDR3 nucleotides are TGTGCCAGACAGGGGGCTTTCTCCTACGAGCAGTACTTC.

The chain joins TRBV18 to TRBJ2-7; 9 bases map to TRBD1. With V trimmed by 6 bases and J by 3 bases, 6 bases remained unmatched. The CDR3 contains 14 residues. Germline CDR1 is KGHSH and CDR2 is LQKENI. In nucleotides, the CDR3 is TGTGCCAGCTCGCCCCGACAGGGGGTCTACGAGCAGTACTTC. This translates into CASSPRQGVYEQYF.

The chain joins TRBV5-6 to TRBJ1-1; 8 positions match TRBD1. The CDR3 contains 17 residues. The germline V gene has CDR1 SGHDT and CDR2 YYEEEE. After removal of 4 bases from V and 2 bases from J, the junction contained 13 bases not matched to a gene. The CDR3 DNA follows: TGTGCCAGCAGCAGAAAGTTGACAGGGGAAATCAACACTGAAGCTTTCTTT. Translating gives CASSRKLTGEINTEAFF. Supplemented by reference TRBV5-6 and TRBJ1-1, the full variable domain reads DAGVTQSPTHLIKTRGQQVTLRCSPKSGHDTVSWYQQALGQGPQFIFQYYEEEERQRGNFPDRFSGHQFPNYSSELNVNALLLGDSALYLCASSRKLTGEINTEAFFGQGTRLTVV.